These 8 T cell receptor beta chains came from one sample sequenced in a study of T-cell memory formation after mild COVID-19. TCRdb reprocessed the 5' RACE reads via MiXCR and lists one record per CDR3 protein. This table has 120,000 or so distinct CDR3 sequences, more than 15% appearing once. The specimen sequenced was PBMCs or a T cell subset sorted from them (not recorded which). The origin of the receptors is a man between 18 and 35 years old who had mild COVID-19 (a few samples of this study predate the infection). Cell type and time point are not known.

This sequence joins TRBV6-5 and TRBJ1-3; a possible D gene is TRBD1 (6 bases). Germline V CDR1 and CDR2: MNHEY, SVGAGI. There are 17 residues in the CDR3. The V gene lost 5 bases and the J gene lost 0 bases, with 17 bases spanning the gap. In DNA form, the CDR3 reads TGTGCCAGCAGTACCTTAAGGGGGAGGCGCTCTGGAAACACCATATATTTT. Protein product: CASSTLRGRRSGNTIYF.

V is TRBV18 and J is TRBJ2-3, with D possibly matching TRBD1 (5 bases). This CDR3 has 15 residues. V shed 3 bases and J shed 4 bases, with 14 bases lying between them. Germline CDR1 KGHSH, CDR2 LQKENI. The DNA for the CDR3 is TGTGCCAGCTCACCCGGACACCTAGGGGCAGATACGCAGTATTTT. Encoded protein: CASSPGHLGADTQYF.

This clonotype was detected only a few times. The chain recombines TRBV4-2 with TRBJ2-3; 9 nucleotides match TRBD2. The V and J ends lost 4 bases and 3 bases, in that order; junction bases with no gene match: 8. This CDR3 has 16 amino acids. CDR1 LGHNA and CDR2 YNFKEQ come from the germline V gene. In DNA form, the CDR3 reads TGTGCCAGCAGCCCGAGGATAGCGGGGGCAACAGATACGCAGTATTTT. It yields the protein CASSPRIAGATDTQYF.

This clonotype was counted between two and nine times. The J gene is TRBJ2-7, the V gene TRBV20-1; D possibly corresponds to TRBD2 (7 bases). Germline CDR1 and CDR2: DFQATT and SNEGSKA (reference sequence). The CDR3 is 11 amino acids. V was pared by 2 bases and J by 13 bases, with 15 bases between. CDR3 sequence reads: CSARLGGATYF. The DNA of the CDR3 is TGCAGTGCTAGACTAGGGGGGGCTACCTACTTC.

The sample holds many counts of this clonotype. The CDR3 DNA follows: TGTGCCAGCAGCTTGTGTCGGGGGCTGAGGACCGGGGAGCTGTTTTTT. Its translation is CASSLCRGLRTGELFF. The J gene is TRBJ2-2, the V gene TRBV5-7, with D perhaps being TRBD1 or TRBD2 (6 bases each). TRBV5-7 is labeled an ORF, and its function is uncertain. V lost 1 base, J lost 5 bases, and 15 bases lay in between. The CDR3 spans 16 residues.

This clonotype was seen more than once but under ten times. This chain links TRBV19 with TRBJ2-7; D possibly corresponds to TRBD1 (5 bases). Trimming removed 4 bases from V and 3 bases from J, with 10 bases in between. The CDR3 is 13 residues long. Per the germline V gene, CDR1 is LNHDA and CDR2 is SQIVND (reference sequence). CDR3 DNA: TGTGCCAGTAGTAATTTGCAGGGCTACGAGCAGTACTTC. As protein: CASSNLQGYEQYF.

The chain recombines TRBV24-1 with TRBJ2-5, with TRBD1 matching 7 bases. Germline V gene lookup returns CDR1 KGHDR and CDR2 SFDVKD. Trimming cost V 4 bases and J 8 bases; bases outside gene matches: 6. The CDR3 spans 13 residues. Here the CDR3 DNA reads TGTGCCACCAGTGACCCGGGACAGCTTACCCAGTACTTC. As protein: CATSDPGQLTQYF.

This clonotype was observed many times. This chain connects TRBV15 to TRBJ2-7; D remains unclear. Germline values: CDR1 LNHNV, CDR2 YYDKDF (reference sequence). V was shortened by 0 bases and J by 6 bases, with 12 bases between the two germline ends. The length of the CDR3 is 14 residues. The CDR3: CATSRDFDGSEQYV. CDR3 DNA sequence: TGTGCCACCAGCAGAGATTTTGATGGTTCCGAGCAGTACGTC.